A selection of T cell receptor beta chains follows, all from one sample in a study of blood T cells in healthy people across ages. TCRdb re-analysed the 5' RACE reads in MiXCR, keeping a single row per CDR3 protein. Among approximately 760,000 distinct CDR3 sequences listed, around 25% were seen once. The sample was also linked to a second study, of T cells of mothers and their children.

The specimen was blood. All receptors derive from a boy between 10 and 17 years old in good health. CDR3s include the opening cysteine and the closing phenylalanine or tryptophan. Fields, in order: clone size, D gene, J gene, V gene, CDR3 DNA, CDR3 protein. A D gene is named only where the DNA matches it firmly. Size tells how often a clone was seen (once, few, many) or the class of an expanded clone, and some rows leave it out.

few - TRBJ1-1 TRBV12-3/TRBV12-4 TGTGCCAGCAGTTTAAGGGGCGCCGGCCCCACTGAAGCTTTCTTT CASSLRGAGPTEAFF
- TRBD1 TRBJ1-1 TRBV7-9 TGTGCCAGCACCGGAACAGGGGCGAGTGAAGCTTTCTTT CASTGTGASEAFF
- - TRBJ2-5 TRBV7-9 TGTGCCAGCAGCCAGACAGAGACACTCCAAGAGACCCAGTACTTC CASSQTETLQETQYF
- - TRBJ2-2 TRBV12-3/TRBV12-4 TGTGCCAGCACCGACAAAGGACAGCTGAACACCGGGGAGCTGTTTTTT CASTDKGQLNTGELFF
- - TRBJ2-1 TRBV6-5 TGTGCCAGCAGTTACCGCCCCCGGGACAACCTCTACAATGAGCAGTTCTTC CASSYRPRDNLYNEQFF
- - TRBJ2-3 TRBV4-3 TGCGCCAGCAGCCAAGAGGCACAGGGTAGTAGAACAGATACGCAGTATTTT CASSQEAQGSRTDTQYF
- - TRBJ2-6 TRBV29-1 TGCAGCGTGCCGAGGCAGGGAGAGGCCAACGTCCTGACTTTC CSVPRQGEANVLTF
- - TRBJ2-1 TRBV20-1 TGCAGTGCTAGGGGGTCTCGGGCCCCCAATGAGCAGTTCTTC CSARGSRAPNEQFF
- TRBD1 TRBJ2-6 TRBV27 TGTGCCTGCTCAGTGACAGGGGACTTCTCTGGGGCCAACGTCCTGACTTTC CACSVTGDFSGANVLTF
few - TRBJ2-5 TRBV10-3 TGTGCCATCAGAGAGTACAGGGACCTGGCAGAGACCCAGTACTTC CAIREYRDLAETQYF
few - TRBJ2-7 TRBV28 TGTGCCAGCACCTTCTTGGGAGGGGGGCATGAGCAGTACTTC CASTFLGGGHEQYF
few - TRBJ1-5 TRBV4-3 TGCGCCAGCAGCCAAGACGGGATGGGTCAGCCCCAGCATTTT CASSQDGMGQPQHF
few - TRBJ2-5 TRBV7-7 TGTGCTAGCAGCAGCTTGGGCCAAGAGACCCAGTACTTC CASSSLGQETQYF